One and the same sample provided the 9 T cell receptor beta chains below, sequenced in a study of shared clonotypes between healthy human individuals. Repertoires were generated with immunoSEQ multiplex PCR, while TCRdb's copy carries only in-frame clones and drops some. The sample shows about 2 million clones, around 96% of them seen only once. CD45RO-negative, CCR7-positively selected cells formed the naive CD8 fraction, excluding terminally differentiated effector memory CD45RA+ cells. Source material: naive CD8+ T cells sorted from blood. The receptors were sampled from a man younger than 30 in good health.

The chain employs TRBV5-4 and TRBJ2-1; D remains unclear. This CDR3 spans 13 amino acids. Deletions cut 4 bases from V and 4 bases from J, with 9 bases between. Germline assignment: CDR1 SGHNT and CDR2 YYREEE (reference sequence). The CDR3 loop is CASSITEYNEQFF. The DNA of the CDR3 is TGTGCCAGCAGCATAACAGAATACAATGAGCAGTTCTTC.

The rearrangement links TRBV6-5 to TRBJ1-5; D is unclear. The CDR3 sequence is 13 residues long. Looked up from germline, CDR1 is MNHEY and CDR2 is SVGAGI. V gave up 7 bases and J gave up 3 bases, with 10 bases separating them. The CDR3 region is CASTSGYNQPQHF. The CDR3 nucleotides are TGTGCCAGCACCTCGGGTTACAATCAGCCCCAGCATTTT.

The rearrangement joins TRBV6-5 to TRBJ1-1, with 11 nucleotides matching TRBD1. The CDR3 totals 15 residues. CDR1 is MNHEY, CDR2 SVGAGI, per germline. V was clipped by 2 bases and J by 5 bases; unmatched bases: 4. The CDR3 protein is CASSYLGQGETEAFF. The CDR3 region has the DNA TGTGCCAGCAGTTACCTGGGACAGGGGGAGACTGAAGCTTTCTTT.

The CDR3 nucleotides read TGTGCCAGCAGCTTATGGAGGGCAGGGGACCCGACCGGGGAGCTGTTTTTT. It specifies CASSLWRAGDPTGELFF. This sequence joins TRBV7-9 and TRBJ2-2; D may be TRBD1 or TRBD2 (6 bases each). CDR1 SEHNR and CDR2 FQNEAQ come from the germline V gene (reference sequence). CDR3 length: 17 residues. The germline V and J ends were trimmed by 2 bases and 5 bases, with 18 bases remaining between them.

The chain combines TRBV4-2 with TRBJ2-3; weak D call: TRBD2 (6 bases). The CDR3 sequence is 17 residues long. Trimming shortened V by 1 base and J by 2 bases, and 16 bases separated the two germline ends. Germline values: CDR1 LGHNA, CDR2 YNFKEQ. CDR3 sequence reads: CASSQVVLRGHTDTQYF. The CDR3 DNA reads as TGTGCCAGCAGCCAAGTAGTTCTGCGGGGTCACACAGATACGCAGTATTTT.

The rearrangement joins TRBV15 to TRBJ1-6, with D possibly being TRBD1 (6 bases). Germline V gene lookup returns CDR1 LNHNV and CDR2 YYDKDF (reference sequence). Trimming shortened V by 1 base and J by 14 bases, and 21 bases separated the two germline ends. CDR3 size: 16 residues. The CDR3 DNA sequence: TGTGCCACCAGCAGAGGCCCCGGGGGGGCCGACCAAGCCCTCCACTTT. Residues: CATSRGPGGADQALHF.

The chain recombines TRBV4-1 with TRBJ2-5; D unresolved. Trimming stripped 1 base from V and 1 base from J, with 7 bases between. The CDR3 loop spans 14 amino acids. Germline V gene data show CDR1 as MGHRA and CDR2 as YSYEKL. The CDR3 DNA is TGCGCCAGCAGCCAAGTTGGACCCCAAGAGACCCAGTACTTC. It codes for CASSQVGPQETQYF.

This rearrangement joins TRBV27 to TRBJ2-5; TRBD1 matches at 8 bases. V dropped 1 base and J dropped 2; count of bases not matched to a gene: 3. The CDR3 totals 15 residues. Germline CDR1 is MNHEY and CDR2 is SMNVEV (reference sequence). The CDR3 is CASSLFRQGQETQYF. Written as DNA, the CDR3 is TGTGCCAGCAGTTTATTTCGACAGGGGCAAGAGACCCAGTACTTC.

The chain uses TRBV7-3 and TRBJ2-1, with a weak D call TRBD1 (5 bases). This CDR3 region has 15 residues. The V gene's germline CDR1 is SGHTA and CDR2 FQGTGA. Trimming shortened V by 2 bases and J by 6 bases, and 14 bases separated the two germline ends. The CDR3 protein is CASSLDRALGNEQFF. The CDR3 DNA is TGTGCCAGCAGCTTAGACAGAGCCTTGGGCAATGAGCAGTTCTTC.